The sequence of this TCR beta chain was determined in a study of technical replicates of blood from a few donors. TCRdb's table, derived via immunoSEQ multiplex PCR, lists solely in-frame clones and lacks some. The table lists about 100,000 clones, approximately 95% of them singletons. The TCR originated in a human donor in good health. The sequencing input was T cells isolated from PBMCs.

In DNA form, the CDR3 reads TGTGCCAGCAGTTTCCAGGGGAACACTGAAGCTTTCTTT. Its translation: CASSFQGNTEAFF. The chain recombines TRBV28 with TRBJ1-1; TRBD1 might be the D (5 bases). Trimming removed 3 bases from V and 1 base from J, with 6 bases in between. The V gene's germline CDR1 is MDHEN and CDR2 SYDVKM. The CDR3 has 13 residues.